This is a list of T cell receptor beta chains from one sample in a study of quantifying T cell responses using KT2 cells. TCRdb analysed the UMI-ligation and nested PCR reads with MiXCR anew, one entry per CDR3 protein. The table includes 25,000 to 35,000 distinct CDR3 sequences, 7.3% detected once. Sequencing was done on a sample of PBMCs spiked with cells of the T cell clone KT2. The receptors derive from a human donor. CDR3s include the opening cysteine and the closing phenylalanine or tryptophan. The D gene is left open where the match is weak. Size is stated for part of the rows, as once, few or many counts, or as a class when the clone is expanded.

many,TRBV9,TRBJ1-2,TRBD1,CASSVGTGSGYTF,TGTGCCAGCAGCGTTGGGACAGGGTCTGGCTACACCTTC
-,TRBV20-1,TRBJ2-1,-,CSALQSGSYNEQFF,TGCAGTGCTCTCCAAAGCGGTTCCTACAATGAGCAGTTCTTC
many,TRBV2,TRBJ2-7,-,CASSEQGGGYEQYF,TGTGCCAGCAGTGAACAGGGGGGAGGCTACGAGCAGTACTTC
medium-sized,TRBV20-1,TRBJ2-1,TRBD2,CSARGTSGSENNEQFF,TGCAGTGCTAGAGGGACTAGCGGGTCGGAGAACAATGAGCAGTTCTTC
many,TRBV4-1,TRBJ2-1,-,CASSQDINNEQFF,TGCGCCAGCAGCCAAGATATCAATAATGAGCAGTTCTTC
-,TRBV12-5,TRBJ2-3,TRBD1,CASVPGQGPTSTDTQYF,TGTGCTAGTGTCCCCGGACAGGGCCCAACTAGCACAGATACGCAGTATTTT
-,TRBV5-4,TRBJ2-7,-,CASSRTGSPKVYEQYF,TGTGCCAGCAGCCGTACAGGGTCCCCCAAAGTGTACGAGCAGTACTTC
few,TRBV13,TRBJ2-2,-,CASSPQTNTGELFF,TGTGCCAGCAGTCCACAGACGAACACCGGGGAGCTGTTTTTT
many,TRBV4-1,TRBJ1-5,-,CASSQVRGADQPQHF,TGCGCCAGCAGCCAAGTCCGTGGGGCGGATCAGCCCCAGCATTTT
few,TRBV19,TRBJ2-1,-,CASSIGFQGNEQFF,TGTGCCAGTAGTATTGGCTTTCAGGGAAATGAGCAGTTCTTC
medium-sized,TRBV6-4,TRBJ2-3,-,CASSDSTGSADTQYF,TGTGCCAGCAGTGACTCTACAGGGTCGGCAGATACGCAGTATTTT
-,TRBV20-1,TRBJ2-1,-,CSARDPLVRGPMNEQFF,TGCAGTGCTAGAGATCCCCTCGTGCGGGGGCCAATGAATGAGCAGTTCTTC
-,TRBV10-3,TRBJ2-5,-,CAIKGTGETQYF,TGTGCCATCAAGGGAACGGGGGAGACCCAGTACTTC
many,TRBV27,TRBJ1-5,TRBD1,CASSLGTDSNQPQHF,TGTGCCAGCAGTTTGGGGACAGATAGCAATCAGCCCCAGCATTTT
many,TRBV29-1,TRBJ1-1,-,CSVRRGGYWEAFF,TGCAGCGTTCGGCGGGGAGGATACTGGGAAGCTTTCTTT
few,TRBV12-3/TRBV12-4,TRBJ2-7,-,CASSTGLHYEQYF,TGTGCCAGCAGCACGGGGCTTCACTACGAGCAGTACTTC
many,TRBV12-3/TRBV12-4,TRBJ2-6,TRBD2,CASSTRLGAGGSGANVLTF,TGTGCCAGCAGCACAAGGCTGGGGGCGGGAGGCTCTGGGGCCAACGTCCTGACTTTC
many,TRBV12-3/TRBV12-4,TRBJ1-5,TRBD1,CASSPDREDQPQHF,TGTGCCAGCAGTCCGGACAGGGAGGATCAGCCCCAGCATTTT
many,TRBV6-5,TRBJ2-2,-,CASIGDTGELFF,TGTGCCAGCATAGGAGACACCGGGGAGCTGTTTTTT
few,TRBV4-2,TRBJ2-1,TRBD2,CASSQDGLAGSNNEQFF,TGTGCCAGCAGCCAAGATGGCCTAGCGGGGAGCAACAATGAGCAGTTCTTC
few,TRBV15,TRBJ2-3,TRBD2,CATSPQRGGTDTQYF,TGTGCCACCAGCCCACAGCGGGGGGGCACAGATACGCAGTATTTT
-,TRBV6-2/TRBV6-3,TRBJ2-6,-,CASSYAGANVLTF,TGTGCCAGCAGTTATGCAGGGGCCAACGTCCTGACTTTC
many,TRBV29-1,TRBJ2-7,TRBD1,CSVGPGTGVGEQYF,TGCAGCGTTGGCCCGGGGACAGGGGTTGGGGAGCAGTACTTC
-,TRBV20-1,TRBJ1-3,-,CSARSSGGGTGNTIYF,TGCAGTGCTAGAAGTTCGGGGGGGGGAACTGGAAACACCATATATTTT
few,TRBV20-1,TRBJ2-7,-,CSARGPGGNSYEQYF,TGCAGTGCTAGAGGTCCAGGGGGGAACTCCTACGAGCAGTACTTC
-,TRBV5-4,TRBJ1-3,-,CASSPDSVGNTIYF,TGTGCCAGCAGCCCCGACTCTGTGGGAAACACCATATATTTT
few,TRBV2,TRBJ1-3,-,CASSVGVSILRRVGVDKSGNTIYF,TGTGCCAGCAGTGTAGGGGTGTCAATCCTCCGGCGGGTGGGGGTCGATAAATCTGGAAACACCATATATTTT
-,TRBV5-1,TRBJ2-7,-,CASSFGHNYEQYF,TGCGCCAGCAGCTTCGGACACAATTACGAGCAGTACTTC
many,TRBV12-3/TRBV12-4,TRBJ2-7,TRBD2,CASSLVGLAGAYEQYF,TGTGCCAGCAGTTTAGTAGGGCTAGCGGGGGCCTACGAGCAGTACTTC
-,TRBV20-1,TRBJ2-5,-,CSAGHRGTQYF,TGCAGTGCGGGCCATAGGGGGACCCAGTACTTC
many,TRBV7-9,TRBJ1-1,-,CASSTGIGTEAFF,TGTGCCAGCAGCACGGGGATTGGGACTGAAGCTTTCTTT
-,TRBV15,TRBJ1-4,-,CATSRGGEGNEKLFF,TGTGCCACCAGCAGAGGCGGGGAGGGTAATGAAAAACTGTTTTTT
few,TRBV5-1,TRBJ2-1,TRBD2,CASSLILAGGPPTLF,TGCGCCAGCAGCTTGATTCTAGCGGGAGGGCCCCCTACTCTTTTC
-,TRBV4-3,TRBJ1-4,-,CASSQHGTGNEKLFF,TGCGCCAGCAGCCAACACGGGACTGGAAATGAAAAACTGTTTTTT
many,TRBV3-1,TRBJ1-4,-,CASSQVVDGNEKLFF,TGTGCCAGCAGCCAAGTGGTGGACGGTAATGAAAAACTGTTTTTT
many,TRBV29-1,TRBJ2-1,-,CSVDATHTDNEQFF,TGCAGCGTTGATGCGACACACACCGACAATGAGCAGTTCTTC
-,TRBV29-1,TRBJ1-4,TRBD1,CSVEDLRTGNEKLFF,TGCAGCGTTGAAGATCTGAGGACAGGGAATGAAAAACTGTTTTTT
few,TRBV14,TRBJ2-3,-,CASSLWDLTDTQYF,TGTGCCAGCAGCCTTTGGGACCTCACAGATACGCAGTATTTT
few,TRBV9,TRBJ1-1,-,CASSGPDSMNTEAFF,TGTGCCAGCAGCGGCCCGGACAGCATGAACACTGAAGCTTTCTTT
few,TRBV7-2,TRBJ2-3,-,CASSIWGGGKSTDTQYF,TGTGCCAGCAGCATCTGGGGAGGCGGAAAAAGCACAGATACGCAGTATTTT
many,TRBV7-9,TRBJ2-2,TRBD1,CASSLSGGSTGELFF,TGTGCCAGCAGCTTGTCAGGGGGTAGCACCGGGGAGCTGTTTTTT
few,TRBV11-2,TRBJ2-7,-,CASSLGNNYEQYF,TGTGCCAGCAGCTTAGGTAACAACTACGAGCAGTACTTC
few,TRBV10-3,TRBJ2-3,-,CAIRAGTSTDTQYF,TGTGCCATCCGAGCGGGCACTAGCACAGATACGCAGTATTTT
-,TRBV29-1,TRBJ2-7,-,CSVVFTDTYEQYF,TGCAGCGTTGTCTTTACTGACACCTACGAGCAGTACTTC
many,TRBV7-9,TRBJ2-1,TRBD2,CASSPRLAGEGEQFF,TGTGCCAGCAGCCCCCGACTAGCGGGAGAGGGTGAGCAGTTCTTC
many,TRBV29-1,TRBJ2-2,-,CSVELASASNTGELFF,TGCAGCGTTGAGCTGGCTAGCGCTTCGAACACCGGGGAGCTGTTTTTT
many,TRBV20-1,TRBJ2-7,-,CSARGDGTYEQYF,TGCAGTGCTAGAGGGGACGGGACCTACGAGCAGTACTTC
many,TRBV9,TRBJ1-6,-,CASSVSATGHNSPLHF,TGTGCCAGCAGCGTATCGGCAACAGGGCATAATTCACCCCTCCACTTT
many,TRBV10-3,TRBJ2-3,-,CAISNPDLDTQYF,TGTGCCATCAGTAACCCCGACTTAGATACGCAGTATTTT
many,TRBV7-3,TRBJ2-1,TRBD1,CASSLAGTGHNEQFF,TGTGCCAGCAGCTTAGCCGGGACAGGGCACAATGAGCAGTTCTTC